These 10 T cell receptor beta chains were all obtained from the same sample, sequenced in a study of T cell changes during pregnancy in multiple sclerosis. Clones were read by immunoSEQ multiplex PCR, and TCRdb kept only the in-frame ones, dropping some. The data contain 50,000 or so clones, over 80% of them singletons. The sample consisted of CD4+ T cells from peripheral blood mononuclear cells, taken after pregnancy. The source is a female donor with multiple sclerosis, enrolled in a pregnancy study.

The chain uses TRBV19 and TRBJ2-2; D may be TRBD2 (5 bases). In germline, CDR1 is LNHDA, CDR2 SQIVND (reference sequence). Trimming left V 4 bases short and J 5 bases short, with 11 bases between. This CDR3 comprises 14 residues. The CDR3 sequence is CASSSLGVTGELFF. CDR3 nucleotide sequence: TGTGCCAGTAGTAGTTTGGGAGTGACCGGGGAGCTGTTTTTT.

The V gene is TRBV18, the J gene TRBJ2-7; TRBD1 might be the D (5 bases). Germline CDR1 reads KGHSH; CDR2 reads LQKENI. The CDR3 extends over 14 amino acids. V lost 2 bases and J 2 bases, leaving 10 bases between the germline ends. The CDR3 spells CASSPGAPAYEQYF. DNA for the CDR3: TGTGCCAGCTCACCAGGGGCTCCAGCCTACGAGCAGTACTTC.

The CDR3 spells CASSLEASGGASRSYEQYF. DNA for the CDR3: TGTGCCAGCAGCTTAGAGGCTAGTGGAGGGGCCTCAAGATCCTACGAGCAGTACTTC. The chain links TRBV7-6 to TRBJ2-7; D is possibly TRBD2 (6 bases). Looked up from germline, CDR1 is SGHVS and CDR2 is FNYEAQ. Trimming stripped 1 base from V and 1 base from J, with 23 bases between. There are 19 residues in the CDR3.

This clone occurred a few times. This CDR3 is CASSMLGVGTEAFF. The CDR3 DNA follows: TGTGCCAGTAGTATGTTAGGGGTGGGCACTGAAGCTTTCTTT. The chain is built from TRBV19 and TRBJ1-1, with D perhaps TRBD1 (5 bases). The germline V gene has CDR1 LNHDA and CDR2 SQIVND (reference sequence). This CDR3 is 14 amino acids long. Trimming took off 3 bases at V and 4 bases at J, with 12 bases between the two ends.

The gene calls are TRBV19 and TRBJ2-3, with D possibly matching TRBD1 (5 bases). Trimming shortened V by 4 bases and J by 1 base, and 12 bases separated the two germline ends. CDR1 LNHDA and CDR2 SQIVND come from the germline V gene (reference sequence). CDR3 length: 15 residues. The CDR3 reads CASSTSGLRTDTQYF. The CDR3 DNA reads TGTGCCAGTAGTACATCAGGGTTACGCACAGATACGCAGTATTTT. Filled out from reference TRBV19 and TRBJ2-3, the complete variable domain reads DGGITQSPKYLFRKEGQNVTLSCEQNLNHDAMYWYRQDPGQGLRLIYYSQIVNDFQKGDIAEGYSVSREKKESFPLTVTSAQKNPTAFYLCASSTSGLRTDTQYFGPGTRLTVL.

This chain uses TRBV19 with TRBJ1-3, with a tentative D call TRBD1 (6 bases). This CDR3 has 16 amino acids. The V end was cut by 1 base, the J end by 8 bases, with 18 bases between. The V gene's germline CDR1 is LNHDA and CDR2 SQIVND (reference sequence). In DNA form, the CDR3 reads TGTGCCAGTAGTATAGCCCCGGGGACATATCGACACACCATATATTTT. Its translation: CASSIAPGTYRHTIYF.

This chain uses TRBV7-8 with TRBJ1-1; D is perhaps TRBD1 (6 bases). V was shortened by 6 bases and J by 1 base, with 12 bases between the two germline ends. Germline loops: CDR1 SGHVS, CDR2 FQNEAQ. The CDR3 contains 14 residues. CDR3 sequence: CASRPEQGNTEAFF. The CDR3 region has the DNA TGTGCCAGCAGACCAGAACAGGGGAACACTGAAGCTTTCTTT.

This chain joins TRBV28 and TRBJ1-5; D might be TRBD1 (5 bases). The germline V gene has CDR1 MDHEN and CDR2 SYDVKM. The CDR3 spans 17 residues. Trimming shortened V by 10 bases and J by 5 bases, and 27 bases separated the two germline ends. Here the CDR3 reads CATHTSGGVRQYQPQHF. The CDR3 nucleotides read TGTGCCACGCATACATCGGGGGGGGTGCGTCAATATCAGCCCCAGCATTTT.

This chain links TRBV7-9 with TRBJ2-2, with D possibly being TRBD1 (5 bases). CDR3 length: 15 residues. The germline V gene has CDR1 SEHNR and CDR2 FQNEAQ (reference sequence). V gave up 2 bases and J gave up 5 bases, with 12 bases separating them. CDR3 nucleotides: TGTGCCAGCAGCTTAAGCAGGGCCGGGACCGGGGAGCTGTTTTTT. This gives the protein CASSLSRAGTGELFF.

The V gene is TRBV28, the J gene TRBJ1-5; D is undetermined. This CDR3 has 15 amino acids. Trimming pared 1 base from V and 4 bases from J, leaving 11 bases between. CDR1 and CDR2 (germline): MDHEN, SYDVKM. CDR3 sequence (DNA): TGTGCCAGCAGTTTATTAAGACTGGAAAATCAGCCCCAGCATTTT. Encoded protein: CASSLLRLENQPQHF. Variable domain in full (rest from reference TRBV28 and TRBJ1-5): DVKVTQSSRYLVKRTGEKVFLECVQDMDHENMFWYRQDPGLGLRLIYFSYDVKMKEKGDIPEGYSVSREKKERFSLILESASTNQTSMYLCASSLLRLENQPQHFGDGTRLSIL.